This T cell receptor beta chain derives from a study of cytomegalovirus exposure and HLA in healthy donors. General study findings and limits: Accounts indicate the classifier identified cytomegalovirus status with strong specificity and sensitivity. TCR beta chains numbering approximately 150 were designated cytomegalovirus-associated.

The assay was immunoSEQ multiplex PCR, and TCRdb's table has in-frame clones only and misses some. The sample consists of 140,000 or so clones, 85% to 90% of them appearing once. Only one count was recorded for this clone. What it binds is not known. Trimming at V came to 4 bases and at J to 8 bases, leaving 10 bases not matched to a gene. Germline values: CDR1 MNHEY, CDR2 SMNVEV (reference sequence). The CDR3 sequence is 15 residues long. Sequences were obtained from PBMCs. This receptor was taken from a woman in her 30s in good health and CMV-seropositive. The rearrangement uses TRBV27 and TRBJ2-1; 8 nucleotides line up with TRBD2. The CDR3 bases are TGTGCCAGCAGTTCCGCCTTCGGGAGGGCCTATGAGCAGTTCTTC. This encodes CASSSAFGRAYEQFF.